Given below is one T cell receptor (beta chain) in context. The antigen it recognizes is unknown. No much larger clonotype is one base removed from it; base qualities were not supplied. The library was produced with the immunoSEQ multiplex PCR assay. The multiplex PCR relied on a mix of 60 forward primers for TCR Vbeta segments and 13 reverse primers for TCR Jbeta segments. A multiplex PCR assay on genomic DNA amplified the CDR3 region of rearranged TCR beta genes. The Illumina HiSeq System was used to sequence the amplified TCR beta libraries as 87-base-pair reads. As for how the authors treated the data: A later analysis tallied approximately 87 million unique TCR beta chains across the 610 or so repertoires, and 10 million to 11 million of those chains were shared by two or more donors. Raw reads were error-corrected and collapsed into unique sequences by a nearest-neighbor algorithm in which closely related sequences were merged to remove PCR and sequencing errors. Alignment of CDR3 sequences to IMGT reference sequences was used to assign V, D and J gene segments. For a sequence to be retained, a match of at least six nucleotides to both a V gene segment and a J gene segment was required. Rearrangements were classified as productive when the CDR3 lacked stop codons and remained in frame with V and J, and all other rearrangements were classified as non-productive. CDR3 was defined according to IMGT convention as the region running from the second conserved V-encoded cysteine to the conserved J-encoded phenylalanine. Sequences without an unambiguous match to a single V gene segment were excluded from the earlier analysis of 450 to 750 of the donors. An earlier analysis of around 600 of the donors classified V segments as functional when productive rearrangements were above 56.7% and as segregating when the standard deviation between donors was above 5%. A statistical classification framework was developed to diagnose cytomegalovirus status using the catalog of TCR beta chain sequences. In a later analysis, V and J genes were assigned by comparing TCR nucleotide sequences against IMGT/GENE-DB human TR gene sequences. A later analysis assigned CDR3 sequences and most-parsimonious VDJ recombination scenarios with the TCRdist pipeline. A later analysis defined each TCR beta chain by its CDR3 amino acid sequence plus V-gene family, and excluded reads lacking a unique V-gene family. In a later analysis, fewer than 650 highly shared, low-generation-probability nucleotide sequences were removed to address suspected cross-contamination and a sequencing artifact. In a later analysis, a clonal expansion index was calculated for each public chain from normalized within-repertoire ranks of inferred template counts. In a later analysis, generation probabilities were computed with a VDJ recombination model fitted to out-of-frame rearrangements, and the resulting probabilities were checked against IGoR. In a later analysis, TCR-TCR, TCR-HLA and TCR-CMV co-occurrence was scored with hypergeometric tests, and a repertoire-size bias correction was applied to TCR pairs. A later analysis estimated false discovery rates by permuting HLA or CMV assignments 20 times. In a later analysis, co-occurring TCRs were grouped using DBSCAN, and TCRdist sequence similarity was added for clustering within HLA-allele-positive subsets. Co-occurrence clustering excluded repertoires with fewer than 30,000 or more than 120,000 public chains, plus five with anomalous nucleotide sharing. The table comes from immuneACCESS by way of TCRdb, which keeps in-frame sequences with V and J called. Part of the clones is missing from these tables; in studies checked, under half for an unresolved V gene and the rest for unknown reasons. That table furnishes V, J and clone size, whereas the DNA furnished D and trimming. This sample has roughly 69,000 clones in its table, and around 76% of those were observed once. The ten biggest clones cover roughly 3% of the sample.

Per the germline V gene, SGHTA is the CDR1 and FQGNSA is the CDR2. V and J are truncated by 0 bases and 2 bases respectively, leaving an intervening sequence of 5 bases. There are 14 amino acids in the CDR3, from cysteine to phenylalanine inclusive. The CDR3 DNA has 42 bases and is translated from base 1. This sample was taken from a study of cytomegalovirus exposure and HLA in healthy donors (dated by TCRdb to 2015 to 2018). Regarding the complete study: In an earlier analysis of 587 of the donors, about 260 Gb of sequence data and some 100 million unique TCR beta sequences from 180 million or so T cells were reported. In an earlier analysis of about 590 of the donors, high-throughput TCR beta sequencing was used to judge whether each TCR beta V gene segment behaved as functional or pseudogenic. Typing coverage varied by locus: roughly 620-640 donors for A, B, C, DRB1 and DQB1; under 550 for DQA1; over 600 for DPA1; about 450 for DPB1. In a later genetic analysis, genome-wide SNP genotypes for about three fifths of the 666 donors were used, and that subset was treated as a discovery cohort. Donor age, sex, ethnicity and CMV serostatus were compiled alongside the repertoire data. To predict cytomegalovirus infection status, the study combined high-throughput TCR immunosequencing, statistical association of individual TCRs with disease status, and machine learning. In addition to the first cohort of 500 to 850 subjects, a separate validation cohort of under 150 different subjects was used. The study aimed to test whether signatures of past pathogen exposure could be identified by cataloging public T cell receptors. An early release that covered more than 550 HLA-typed donors contained approximately 300 gigabases of sequencing data and tens of millions of unique TCR sequences. Class I and class II HLA loci were covered by the typing at four-digit resolution. All discovery cohort repertoires had been generated on a single sequencing platform. Among some 400 genotyped donors of the cohort, an average of approximately 200,000 unique TCR beta nucleotide sequences was sequenced per donor, of which 15% to 20% were non-productive. Roughly 5 DR-DQ haplotypes were handled as single units for association and clustering, since linkage in the cohort was strong. The study profiled the T cell repertoires of 500 to 800 subjects by immunosequencing and related them to cytomegalovirus serostatus. The later analysis used no new phenotypic data to find candidate immune exposures, relying instead on TCR beta sequences and their occurrence across donors. To study patterns of TCR occurrence, a later analysis re-analyzed previously published TCR beta repertoires from 666 donors and added high-resolution HLA genotyping. Among the roughly 370 genotyped donors, under 90% belonged to the genetic ancestry cluster associated with self-reported Caucasian donors.

The cohort comprised more than 550 healthy bone marrow donors. All cohort members were sampled while nominally healthy, although unrecorded immune exposures were likely present. The donor was CMV seronegative and belonged to the group of 352 seronegative cohort members. A peripheral blood sample was provided by each donor, and peripheral blood mononuclear cells were used for TCR beta sequencing. The Qiagen DNeasy Blood Extraction Kit was used to extract genomic DNA from the blood cell samples. Broader findings and caveats from the paper: The earlier analysis of a few hundred of the donors excluded roughly 17 rarely observed V segments, including chromosome 9 orphons, because counts were too low. In vitro tests confirmed that a few of the cytomegalovirus-associated TCR beta chains recognize cytomegalovirus antigens. A group of highly shared sequence variants was considered likely to be a technical artifact of the sequencing pipeline. Strong co-occurrence of HLA alleles, especially DR and DQ, made assigning TCR associations to individual alleles difficult. A later analysis associated about 16,000 TCR beta sequences with specific HLA alleles at a false discovery rate of 0.05. An association between a missense DCLRE1C variant and V-gene and J-gene trimming of TCR beta chains was found in a later genetic analysis and replicated in an independent cohort. This cohort had only TCR beta chains sequenced, and the lack of alpha or paired-chain data limited which features could be detected. In a later analysis, HLA-associated TCR beta chains showed more clonal expansion and lower generation probabilities than non-associated chains that were equally common. The classifier was reported to diagnose cytomegalovirus status with high specificity and sensitivity in both the original cohort and the validation cohort. A later analysis reported that several top co-occurrence clusters appeared linked to parvovirus B19, influenza, CMV and Epstein-Barr virus. The authors suggested that the approach could potentially be generalized to other disease states and immunological phenotypes. Most TCR sequences were seen in very few donors, while some public TCRs were found in many individuals. Because the 87-base-pair reads could not distinguish some IMGT-functional V segments, including TRBV6-2 and TRBV6-3, those segments were excluded. For the cohort, immune exposure information was limited to CMV serostatus. A total of about 150 TCR beta chains were listed by the study as associated with cytomegalovirus. Compared with the roughly 670-donor mean, donors in an Asian-associated ancestry cluster had fewer N-insertions in productive TCRs, according to a later genetic analysis. In a later analysis, most CMV-associated TCR beta chains were found to appear HLA-restricted, with HLA associations seemingly driven largely by CMV exposure. In a later analysis, TCR association rates were found to vary across HLA loci, with the most associated TCRs seen for DRB1 alleles and the fewest for HLA-C alleles. Because some donors lacked HLA typing at each locus, the association tests relied only on the typed subset. Broadly in line with IMGT annotations, most TCR beta V segments showed up in productive rearrangements about 87% or about 30% of the time in an earlier analysis of 450 to 750 of the donors. Sequencing depth was assumed to be roughly uniform across donors in the presence/absence analyses, though that assumption may not hold. Linkage disequilibrium might explain the correlated functional status among segregating V segments, but an unknown experimental factor could not be excluded. A further reported finding was that TCR beta sequences accurately predicted the HLA-A and HLA-B alleles for most subjects in the first cohort.

Rearrangement joined TRBV7-2 to TRBJ1-5, with TRBD1 perhaps the D gene, on 5 matching bases. Material: PBMCs. This receptor was identified in a man aged 18 to 35 in good health and CMV-seronegative. CDR3 sequence: CASSLAGGNQPQHF. The bases are TGTGCCAGCAGCTTAGCAGGGGGCAATCAGCCCCAGCATTTT.